Sequencing of this T cell receptor (beta chain) was carried out in a study of shared clonotypes between healthy human individuals. The V gene's germline CDR1 is SGHNT and CDR2 YYREEE (reference sequence). V lost 4 bases, J lost 8 bases, and 11 bases stayed unmatched. The CDR3 totals 17 residues. Every subset's genomic DNA went evenly onto several immunoSEQ plates. Each PCR replicate run on unsorted PBMC took in 300 ng DNA, 25,000 to 30,000 T cell genomes. Assay: immunoSEQ multiplex PCR; the TCRdb copy retains only in-frame clones and omits some. The data show about 490,000 clones, with less than 80% seen just once and 12% held by the top ten.

The source of this sequence is a woman in her forties in good health. Some clones in this sample may be carry-over from other donors' samples. The sequenced sample was PBMCs. The V gene is TRBV5-4, the J gene TRBJ2-4; 14 bases align to TRBD2. CDR3 sequence (DNA): TGTGCCAGCAGCCCTAAACCCGGGACTAGCGGGAGAGACATTCAGTACTTC. Translated: CASSPKPGTSGRDIQYF.